Presented here are 12 T cell receptor beta chains from one specimen sequenced in a study of T cell clonality in common variable immunodeficiency. Clones were sequenced by immunoSEQ multiplex PCR, and TCRdb holds only the in-frame ones, with some missing. This repertoire holds 50,000 to 55,000 clones, and none appear only once. Material for sequencing was peripheral blood mononuclear cells. The receptors here all came from a person aged 18-70 years in good health.

This clone has only a few counts. The CDR3 is cut off 3 residues early in the read; its end comes from the germline J gene. The chain combines TRBV18 with TRBJ1-4, with D possibly matching TRBD1 (5 bases). CDR3 length: 15 residues. Germline V lookup: CDR1 KGHSH, CDR2 LQKENI. The sequenced CDR3 bases are TGTGCCAGCTCACCAGGGGCAGCCGATAATTCACCA. It yields the protein CASSPGAADNSP. The whole CDR3 protein reads CASSPGAADNSPLFF.

This clone was recorded many times. The CDR3 end is not reached by the read, which stops 3 residues before it; the germline J gene fills it in. This chain links TRBV29-1 with TRBJ2-7; 7 bases are a match to TRBD1. Germline loops: CDR1 SQVTM, CDR2 ANQGSEA. V trimming: 6 bases; J trimming: 4 bases; junction bases outside the gene matches: 9. The CDR3 consists of 13 residues. The CDR3 spells CSVSRDRLYEQYF. The CDR3 DNA, read in part, is TGCAGCGTGAGCCGGGACAGACTTTACGAG.

This clone has at least ten counts. Read data end 3 residues before the CDR3 end; the end is taken from the germline J gene. V usage is TRBV7-6 and J usage is TRBJ1-4; perhaps TRBD1 as D (6 bases). Trimming removed 0 bases from V and 4 bases from J, with 9 bases in between. The CDR3 consists of 15 residues. Germline V lookup: CDR1 SGHVS, CDR2 FNYEAQ. CDR3 bases read: TGTGCCAGCAGCTTAGCGAACAGGGTTAATGAAAAA. Its protein product is CASSLANRVNEK. The whole CDR3 protein reads CASSLANRVNEKLFF. The whole variable domain, remainder taken from reference TRBV7-6 and TRBJ1-4, is GAGVSQSPRYKVTKRGQDVALRCDPISGHVSLYWYRQALGQGPEFLTYFNYEAQQDKSGLPNDRFSAERPEGSISTLTIQRTEQRDSAMYRCASSLANRVNEKLFFGSGTQLSVL.

The table lists this clone with many counts. The sequence runs out 3 residues before the end of the CDR3; the remainder is reconstructed from the germline J gene. This sequence joins TRBV19 and TRBJ2-7, with TRBD2 matching 9 bases. V was clipped by 6 bases and J by 6 bases; unmatched bases: 15. The CDR3 is 16 amino acids. The germline V gene encodes CDR1 LNHDA and CDR2 SQIVND (reference sequence). CDR3 loop: CASRDPSGGLIGEQYF. CDR3 DNA (partial): TGTGCCAGTAGGGATCCCAGCGGGGGGTTGATAGGCGAG. Full variable domain (missing parts from reference TRBV19 and TRBJ2-7): DGGITQSPKYLFRKEGQNVTLSCEQNLNHDAMYWYRQDPGQGLRLIYYSQIVNDFQKGDIAEGYSVSREKKESFPLTVTSAQKNPTAFYLCASRDPSGGLIGEQYFGPGTRLTVT.

This clone was detected only a few times. CDR3 residues: CASVRRDGSSEQFF. The CDR3 bases that were read are TGTGCCAGTGTTCGCAGGGATGGTTCTAGTGAG. The rearrangement joins TRBV19 to TRBJ2-1, with D maybe TRBD1 (5 bases). With the read ending 3 residues before the CDR3 end, the germline J gene is used to fill in that end. Germline V gene lookup returns CDR1 LNHDA and CDR2 SQIVND (reference sequence). Trimming removed 8 bases from V and 9 bases from J, with 20 bases in between. There are 14 residues in the CDR3.

This clone was recorded at least ten times. The read terminates 3 residues before the CDR3 end, so the remaining end is supplied by the germline J gene. The chain employs TRBV2 and TRBJ1-4, with 9 nucleotides matching TRBD1. The V and J ends lost 5 bases and 0 bases, in that order; junction bases with no gene match: 1. Germline CDR1 reads SNHLY; CDR2 reads FYNNEI. The CDR3 loop spans 15 amino acids. The sequenced part of the CDR3 DNA is TGTGCCAGCAGTCGGGACAGGGCAACTAATGAAAAA. Translating it yields CASSRDRATNEK. The full CDR3 protein is CASSRDRATNEKLFF.

This clone was counted ten times or more. The CDR3 end is not reached by the read, which stops 3 residues before it; the germline J gene fills it in. The chain combines TRBV18 with TRBJ1-4, with D possibly TRBD1 on 6 matching bases. CDR3 size: 14 residues. Trimming left V 5 bases short and J 6 bases short, with 13 bases between. Germline lookup yields CDR1 KGHSH and CDR2 LQKENI. The DNA read from the CDR3 is TGTGCCAGCTCATCTCAGGGGACCGATGAAAAA. Protein: CASSSQGTDEK. The CDR3 in its entirety is CASSSQGTDEKLFF.

This clone was recorded many times. The sequenced fragment ends 3 residues before the CDR3 boundary, so the rest is inferred from the germline J gene. The V call is TRBV19, the J call TRBJ1-2, with 8 bases that match TRBD1. V shed 7 bases and J 2 bases; nucleotides not matched to a gene: 12. The germline V gene encodes CDR1 LNHDA and CDR2 SQIVND (reference sequence). This CDR3 is built from 16 residues. The CDR3 sequence is CASIPPPGTGNYGYTF. The sequenced CDR3 bases are TGTGCCAGTATTCCCCCCCCGGGGACAGGCAACTATGGC.

In regard to this clone: A junction boundary mismatches the germline segment, possibly from a read error. The CDR3 end lies 3 residues beyond the end of the read and is filled in from the germline J gene. The V call is TRBV19, the J call TRBJ2-3; D might be TRBD1 (5 bases). The germline V gene encodes CDR1 LNHDA and CDR2 SQIVND (reference sequence). The CDR3 is 16 residues long. The CDR3 protein is CASSIAGGLETGTQYF. The DNA read from the CDR3 is TGTGCCAGTAGTATCGCAGGTGGTTTAGAAACAGGTACG.

This clone was seen many times. The read terminates 3 residues before the CDR3 end, so the remaining end is supplied by the germline J gene. The gene calls are TRBV5-5 and TRBJ2-3, with 9 nucleotides matching TRBD2. The germline CDR1 and CDR2 sequences are SGHKS and YYEKEE (reference sequence). J was trimmed by 2 bases and V by 4 bases; bases with no gene match: 5. This CDR3 region has 15 residues. CDR3 bases read: TGTGCCAGCAGCGGCCTAGCGGGAATCACAGATACG. Translated: CASSGLAGITDT. The complete CDR3 sequence is CASSGLAGITDTQYF.

This clone was observed at least ten times. Coverage ceases 3 residues before the CDR3 finishes, and the germline J gene fills in the end. V and J are TRBV7-8 and TRBJ1-2; D not resolved. Trimming left V 7 bases short and J 5 bases short, with 11 bases between. There are 12 residues in the CDR3. CDR1 and CDR2 from the germline V gene are SGHVS and FQNEAQ. The covered CDR3 bases are TGTGCCAGCACCCCACTGTGGTATGGC. Its translation: CASTPLWYG. The full CDR3 reads CASTPLWYGYTF.

This clone was seen many times. The CDR3 is cut off 3 residues early in the read; its end comes from the germline J gene. The chain recombines TRBV5-1 with TRBJ2-7; unclear D gene. The germline gives CDR1 SGHRS, CDR2 YFSETQ. The CDR3 loop spans 14 amino acids. V was pared by 2 bases and J by 2 bases, with 11 bases between. Partial CDR3 DNA: TGCGCCAGCAGCTTCCCCGACATGGCCTACGAG. It yields the protein CASSFPDMAYE. The entire CDR3 sequence reads CASSFPDMAYEQYF.